A single sample gave rise to the 20 T cell receptor beta chains below, sequenced in a study of blood T cell repertoires in COVID-19. Profiling relied on immunoSEQ multiplex PCR, and the TCRdb table lists in-frame clones only, not all of them. The sample contains 150,000 to 200,000 clones, over 80% of which appear only once. Source material: PBMCs or T cells enriched from blood (not recorded which). The receptors stem from a woman aged 60 to 75 who had recovered from COVID-19.

This clone was picked up a small number of times. The chain links TRBV3-1 (or the pseudogene TRBV3-2) to TRBJ1-2; maybe TRBD1 (6 bases). The CDR3 consists of 14 residues. V lost 5 bases, J lost 5 bases, and 15 bases lay in between. Germline loops: CDR1 LGHDT, CDR2 YNNKEL (reference sequence). In DNA form, the CDR3 reads TGTGCCAGCAGCAGGGGGGGGGCAAGGTATGGCTACACCTTC. Its translation: CASSRGGARYGYTF.

The chain is built from TRBV18 and TRBJ2-5; 7 nucleotides align to TRBD2. Germline V CDR1 and CDR2: KGHSH, LQKENI. CDR3 size: 16 residues. The ends lost 5 bases at V and 5 bases at J; junction bases unmatched: 14. CDR3 nucleotides: TGTGCCAGCTCAGCGCTCCGCGAGCGTAGCGGGGAGACCCAGTACTTC. This translates into CASSALRERSGETQYF.

J is TRBJ1-4 and V is TRBV28, with TRBD1 identical over 8 bases. Per the germline V gene, CDR1 is MDHEN and CDR2 is SYDVKM. The V and J ends lost 5 bases and 3 bases, in that order; junction bases with no gene match: 5. This CDR3 comprises 15 residues. CDR3 coding DNA: TGTGCCAGCAGTCGGGAGACAGGGGCTAATGAAAAACTGTTTTTT. Encoded protein: CASSRETGANEKLFF.

This rearrangement joins TRBV2 to TRBJ2-5; D is unresolved. This CDR3 comprises 13 residues. V shed 6 bases and J shed 4 bases, with 12 bases lying between them. Germline V CDR1 and CDR2: SNHLY, FYNNEI. The CDR3 DNA reads TGTGCCAGCAGATGGTCACCCGGAGAGACCCAGTACTTC. Translation gives CASRWSPGETQYF.

The CDR3 bases are TGTGCCAGCAGCTTGGCCTTACTTGCAAGAGATACGCAGTATTTT. This translates into CASSLALLARDTQYF. This sequence joins TRBV5-8 and TRBJ2-3; no definite D call. This CDR3 comprises 15 residues. Per the germline V gene, CDR1 is SGHTS and CDR2 is YDEGEE. Trimming took off 0 bases at V and 5 bases at J, with 13 bases between the two ends.

The V call is TRBV7-3, the J call TRBJ1-1; no firm D call. The CDR3 is made up of 13 amino acids. Trimming stripped 2 bases from V and 1 base from J, with 5 bases between. Germline CDR1 SGHTA, CDR2 FQGTGA. CDR3 bases: TGTGCCAGCAGCTTAGTTCGGAACACTGAAGCTTTCTTT. Translation: CASSLVRNTEAFF. The complete variable domain, with remaining parts taken from reference TRBV7-3 and TRBJ1-1, reads GAGVSQTPSNKVTEKGKYVELRCDPISGHTALYWYRQSLGQGPEFLIYFQGTGAADDSGLPNDRFFAVRPEGSVSTLKIQRTERGDSAVYLCASSLVRNTEAFFGQGTRLTVV.

The chain couples TRBV30 to TRBJ1-1; D perhaps matches TRBD1 (5 bases). The CDR3 is made up of 14 amino acids. CDR1 is GTSNPN and CDR2 is SVGIG in the germline V gene (reference sequence). The germline V and J ends were trimmed by 1 base and 5 bases, with 14 bases remaining between them. The CDR3 DNA reads TGTGCCTGGAGTGCTACAGGTGCTTGGACTGAAGCTTTCTTT. Protein: CAWSATGAWTEAFF.

The chain links TRBV7-8 to TRBJ1-1, with D uncertain. Trimming left V 1 base short and J 7 bases short, with 13 bases between. The CDR3 runs 14 residues. Germline CDR1 and CDR2: SGHVS and FQNEAQ. DNA for the CDR3: TGTGCCAGCAGCTTAGTTGAGGGTTACGGTGAAGCTTTCTTT. This encodes CASSLVEGYGEAFF. Using reference TRBV7-8 and TRBJ1-1 for the parts outside the CDR3, the full variable domain is GAGVSQSPRYKVAKRGQDVALRCDPISGHVSLFWYQQALGQGPEFLTYFQNEAQLDKSGLPSDRFFAERPEGSVSTLKIQRTQQEDSAVYLCASSLVEGYGEAFFGQGTRLTVV.

V and J are TRBV28 and TRBJ1-3; 12 bases fit TRBD1. Losses at the gene ends were 5 bases for V and 5 bases for J; bases not matched to a gene: 4. The CDR3 is 15 amino acids. The germline CDR1 and CDR2 sequences are MDHEN and SYDVKM. DNA of the CDR3: TGTGCCAGCAGTCCGGGACAGGGGGCGCGAAACACCATATATTTT. It is translated as CASSPGQGARNTIYF.

The chain joins TRBV29-1 to TRBJ2-7, with TRBD2 identical over 8 bases. V dropped 5 bases and J dropped 0; count of bases not matched to a gene: 6. The CDR3 loop spans 14 amino acids. Germline values: CDR1 SQVTM, CDR2 ANQGSEA. Written as DNA, the CDR3 is TGCAGCGTTAAGTTAAGCGGGAGCTCCTACGAGCAGTACTTC. It codes for CSVKLSGSSYEQYF.

This clone was counted a few times. The V and J genes are TRBV6-5 and TRBJ2-1; 9 bases are shared with TRBD2. Per germline, CDR1 MNHEY and CDR2 SVGAGI. V shed 2 bases and J 6 bases; nucleotides not matched to a gene: 5. CDR3 size: 15 residues. CDR3 coding DNA: TGTGCCAGCAGTTACGGGGGCGGGAGGGTCAATGAGCAGTTCTTC. This gives the protein CASSYGGGRVNEQFF.

The chain joins TRBV11-2 to TRBJ2-7, with D possibly matching TRBD2 (6 bases). V dropped 1 base and J dropped 4 bases, with 8 bases sitting between them. CDR3 length equals 13 residues. Germline V gene sequence: CDR1 SGHAT, CDR2 FQNNGV. The CDR3 protein is CASSLVRGYEQYF. Written as DNA, the CDR3 is TGTGCCAGCAGCTTAGTCCGGGGGTACGAGCAGTACTTC.

J is TRBJ1-2 and V is TRBV30; weak D call: TRBD1 (5 bases). With 2 bases removed from V and 5 bases from J, the gap between germline ends came to 12 bases. The CDR3 has 13 amino acids. CDR1 is GTSNPN, CDR2 SVGIG, per germline (reference sequence). The CDR3 region has the DNA TGTGCCTGGAGTCAGGGTTTCAATTATGGCTACACCTTC. It is translated as CAWSQGFNYGYTF.

This clone has more than one count but fewer than ten. The chain is built from TRBV11-2 and TRBJ2-2; perhaps TRBD2 as D (5 bases). Germline CDR1 is SGHAT and CDR2 is FQNNGV. The V end lost 4 bases, the J end lost 5 bases, and 23 bases lay between the germline ends. The CDR3 length is 18 residues. CDR3 amino acids: CASSSGKFYAQKTGELFF. CDR3 nucleotide sequence: TGTGCCAGCAGCTCCGGGAAATTTTATGCGCAGAAAACCGGGGAGCTGTTTTTT.

The rearrangement joins TRBV5-1 to TRBJ2-4; 11 bases fit TRBD1. The CDR3 has 15 amino acids. Germline CDR1 reads SGHRS; CDR2 reads YFSETQ. The J segment lost 9 bases and the V segment lost 2 bases, leaving 7 bases of the junction unmatched. The CDR3 reads CASSFRTGGEVIQYF. The CDR3 DNA reads as TGCGCCAGCAGCTTCCGGACAGGGGGCGAAGTCATTCAGTACTTC.

V gene TRBV4-1 combines with J gene TRBJ2-5, with 11 bases that match TRBD1. CDR1 is MGHRA, CDR2 YSYEKL, per germline. After removal of 4 bases from V and 5 bases from J, the junction contained 12 bases not matched to a gene. The CDR3 consists of 17 residues. The CDR3 nucleotides read TGCGCCAGCAGCCTCCTTGGGACAGGGGGTATAGGGGAGACCCAGTACTTC. As protein: CASSLLGTGGIGETQYF.

The chain uses TRBV5-1 and TRBJ2-1; 10 bases are shared with TRBD2. The CDR3 totals 17 residues. Germline V gene data show CDR1 as SGHRS and CDR2 as YFSETQ. The V and J ends lost 0 bases and 4 bases, in that order; junction bases with no gene match: 7. In DNA, the CDR3 is TGCGCCAGCAGCTTGGGGACTAGCGGAGCCCTTTACAATGAGCAGTTCTTC. Translated: CASSLGTSGALYNEQFF. Based on the CDR3 plus reference TRBV5-1 and TRBJ2-1, the full variable domain is KAGVTQTPRYLIKTRGQQVTLSCSPISGHRSVSWYQQTPGQGLQFLFEYFSETQRNKGNFPGRFSGRQFSNSRSEMNVSTLELGDSALYLCASSLGTSGALYNEQFFGPGTRLTVL.

The V call is TRBV5-1, the J call TRBJ2-1; 11 bases are shared with TRBD2. CDR1 is SGHRS and CDR2 is YFSETQ in the germline V gene. The CDR3 is 16 amino acids. V gave up 0 bases and J gave up 7 bases; unmatched junction bases: 6. CDR3 DNA: TGCGCCAGCAGCTTGGAGCTAGCGGGAGGCGTGAATGAGCAGTTCTTC. It is translated as CASSLELAGGVNEQFF. The full variable domain, its missing parts supplied by reference TRBV5-1 and TRBJ2-1, is KAGVTQTPRYLIKTRGQQVTLSCSPISGHRSVSWYQQTPGQGLQFLFEYFSETQRNKGNFPGRFSGRQFSNSRSEMNVSTLELGDSALYLCASSLELAGGVNEQFFGPGTRLTVL.

V and J are TRBV5-5 and TRBJ2-3; tentative D call: TRBD1 (6 bases). Germline V lookup: CDR1 SGHKS, CDR2 YYEKEE (reference sequence). V lost 4 bases and J lost 3, with 15 bases in between. The CDR3 runs to 15 residues. The CDR3 loop is CASSRNRVETDTQYF. The CDR3 DNA sequence: TGTGCCAGCAGCCGGAACAGGGTCGAGACAGATACGCAGTATTTT.

This clone was seen a handful of times. The chain recombines TRBV6-5 with TRBJ2-2; 7 bases match TRBD2. This CDR3 has 13 amino acids. Germline V gene data show CDR1 as MNHEY and CDR2 as SVGAGI. Unmatched junction bases numbered 4, after V lost 11 bases and J lost 1 base. For the CDR3, the DNA is TGTGCCTCCTTAGCGGGGAACACCGGGGAGCTGTTTTTT. Translation gives CASLAGNTGELFF.